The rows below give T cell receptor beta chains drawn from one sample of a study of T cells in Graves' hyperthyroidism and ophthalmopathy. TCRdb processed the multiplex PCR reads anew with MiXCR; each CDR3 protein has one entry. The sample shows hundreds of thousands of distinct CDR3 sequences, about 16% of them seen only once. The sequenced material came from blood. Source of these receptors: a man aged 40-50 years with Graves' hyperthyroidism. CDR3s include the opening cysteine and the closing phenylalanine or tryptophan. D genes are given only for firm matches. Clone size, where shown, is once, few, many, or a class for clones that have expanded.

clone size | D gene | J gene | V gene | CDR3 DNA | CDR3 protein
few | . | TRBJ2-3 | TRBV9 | TGTGCCAGCAGCGCAGCCGGGACGACGGGGGATACGCAGTATTTT | CASSAAGTTGDTQYF
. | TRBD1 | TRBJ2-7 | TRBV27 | TGTGCCAGCAGTTCCGGGACAGGACTACGAGGGCAGTACTTC | CASSSGTGLRGQYF
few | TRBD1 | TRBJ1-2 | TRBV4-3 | TGCGCCAGCAGCCAAGCCGGACAGGGGGCTTATGGCTACACCTTC | CASSQAGQGAYGYTF
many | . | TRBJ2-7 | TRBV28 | TGTGCCAGCAGTTTAGGTCCAGAGCCAAACGAGCAGTACTTC | CASSLGPEPNEQYF
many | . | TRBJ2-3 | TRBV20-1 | TGCAGTGCCCCGAGGGGGGATGAGGGCACAGATACGCAGTATTTT | CSAPRGDEGTDTQYF
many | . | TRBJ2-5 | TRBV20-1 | TGCAGTGCCTTTAGCGTTGCCCAAGAGACCCAGTACTTC | CSAFSVAQETQYF
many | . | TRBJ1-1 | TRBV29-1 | TGCAGCGTGAAACCAACCTGGACAGAAGAAGCTTTCTTT | CSVKPTWTEEAFF
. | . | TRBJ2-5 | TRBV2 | TGTGCCAGCAACCAGGCCCCGGAGGAGACCCAGTACTTC | CASNQAPEETQYF
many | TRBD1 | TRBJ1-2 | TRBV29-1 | TGCAGCGCCTTTGGACAGGGTCCGAACTATGGCTACACCTTC | CSAFGQGPNYGYTF
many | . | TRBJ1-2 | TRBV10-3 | TGTGCCATCAGTGATGGCCTTTTTTATGGCTACACCTTC | CAISDGLFYGYTF
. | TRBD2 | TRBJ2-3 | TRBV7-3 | TGTGCCAGCAGCCGACTAGCGGGGGCGTTCACAGATACGCAGTATTTT | CASSRLAGAFTDTQYF
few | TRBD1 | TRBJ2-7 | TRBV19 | TGTGCCAGTCAGGCTGGTGGACAGGGGGCCTTCTACGAGCAGTACTTC | CASQAGGQGAFYEQYF
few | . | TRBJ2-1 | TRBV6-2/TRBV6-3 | TGTGCCAGCAGTTACTCTAGTGGGGTAGGGGTCAATGAGCAGTTCTTC | CASSYSSGVGVNEQFF
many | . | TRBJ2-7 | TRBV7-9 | TGTGCCAGCAGCTTTATAAGCGGGTACGAGCAGTACTTC | CASSFISGYEQYF
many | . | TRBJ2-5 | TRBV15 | TGTGCCACCAGCAGGCGGAAACAATTCCAAGAGACCCAGTACTTC | CATSRRKQFQETQYF
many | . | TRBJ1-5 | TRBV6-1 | TGTGCCAGCAGTGACGGCCCCGGATACAATCCTGGCAATCAGCCCCAGCATTTT | CASSDGPGYNPGNQPQHF
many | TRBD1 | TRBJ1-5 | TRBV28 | TGTGCCAGCTTTTCCGGACAGGGCCATCAGCCCCAGCATTTT | CASFSGQGHQPQHF
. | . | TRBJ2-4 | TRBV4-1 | TGCGCCAGCGGCTGGGAAAACATTCAGTACTTC | CASGWENIQYF
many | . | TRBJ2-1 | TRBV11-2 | TGTGCCAGCAGCTTAGGGACACCACTAGCTAGTGAGCAGTTCTTC | CASSLGTPLASEQFF
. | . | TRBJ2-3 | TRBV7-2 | TGTGCCAGCAGCCTCCTCAGCGCCTCAACAGATACGCAGTATTTT | CASSLLSASTDTQYF
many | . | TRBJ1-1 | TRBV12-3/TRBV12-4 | TGTGCCAGCACCCCCGGACACCAAAACACTGAAGCTTTCTTT | CASTPGHQNTEAFF
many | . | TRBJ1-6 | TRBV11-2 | TGTGCCAGCAGTCACAATGCGGATCTCCGGTCACCCCTCCACTTT | CASSHNADLRSPLHF
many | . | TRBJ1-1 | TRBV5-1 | TGCGCCAGCAGCCCAGACACCGGGAGCACTGAAGCTTTCTTT | CASSPDTGSTEAFF
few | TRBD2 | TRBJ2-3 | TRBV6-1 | TGTGCCAGCACCGTAGCGGGGAATACAGATACGCAGTATTTT | CASTVAGNTDTQYF
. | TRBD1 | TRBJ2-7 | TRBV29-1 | TGCAGCGTTGCTGAAACAGGGGGAATGGACTACGAGCAGTACTTC | CSVAETGGMDYEQYF
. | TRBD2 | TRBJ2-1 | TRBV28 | TGTGCCAGCACGGGAGGGGGCTACAATGAGCAGTTCTTC | CASTGGGYNEQFF
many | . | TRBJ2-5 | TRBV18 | TGTGCCAGCTCACCAGGGCAAGGGGAGACCCAGTACTTC | CASSPGQGETQYF
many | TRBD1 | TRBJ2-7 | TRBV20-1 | TGCAGTGCCAAACCCGACAGGGCCGAGCAGTACTTC | CSAKPDRAEQYF